These 25 T cell receptor beta chains originate from one sample sequenced in a study of beta chain features in type 1 diabetes. Expressed TCRB transcripts were sequenced after all isolated RNA was converted to cDNA. The method was immunoSEQ multiplex PCR; TCRdb's version includes in-frame clones alone and lacks a portion of them. The table shows 60,000 to 75,000 clones, with approximately 62% occurring only once. The sequenced sample was Tregs from blood. These receptors originate from a woman between 18 and 30 years old in good health.

This clone has a handful of counts. The chain combines TRBV7-6 with TRBJ2-1; 11 bases agree with TRBD2. V lost 1 base, J lost 3 bases, and 8 bases stayed unmatched. The CDR3 runs 18 residues. Germline CDR1 reads SGHVS; CDR2 reads FNYEAQ. CDR3 region: CASSLGGLAGGLYNEQFF. CDR3 sequence (DNA): TGTGCCAGCAGCTTAGGGGGGCTAGCGGGGGGCCTCTACAATGAGCAGTTCTTC. Combining the CDR3 with reference TRBV7-6 and TRBJ2-1 gives the whole variable domain GAGVSQSPRYKVTKRGQDVALRCDPISGHVSLYWYRQALGQGPEFLTYFNYEAQQDKSGLPNDRFSAERPEGSISTLTIQRTEQRDSAMYRCASSLGGLAGGLYNEQFFGPGTRLTVL.

The chain combines TRBV30 with TRBJ1-4; no firm D call. The CDR3 runs to 17 residues. Germline-derived CDR1 and CDR2 are GTSNPN and SVGIG (reference sequence). V lost 1 base, J lost 0 bases, and 15 bases lay in between. CDR3 sequence: CAWSGYTLPATNEKLFF. The CDR3 bases are TGTGCCTGGAGTGGCTATACCCTACCTGCAACTAATGAAAAACTGTTTTTT.

The chain carries TRBV7-2 and TRBJ2-1; D is uncertain. Trimming took 4 bases from V and 10 from J, leaving 8 bases between them. Germline CDR1 SGHTA, CDR2 FQGNSA. The CDR3 consists of 11 residues. For the CDR3, the DNA is TGTGCCAGCAGCTCCGCTAGAGAGCAGTTCTTC. It yields the protein CASSSAREQFF.

This clone has only a few counts. V gene TRBV7-8 combines with J gene TRBJ2-2, with 10 bases that match TRBD1. CDR1 is SGHVS, CDR2 FQNEAQ, per germline. The CDR3 has 15 amino acids. J gave up 6 bases and V 5 bases, and 6 bases lay outside the gene matches. DNA for the CDR3: TGTGCCAGCAGCATCCGGGACAGGGGTGCCGGGGAGCTGTTTTTT. Protein: CASSIRDRGAGELFF. The whole variable domain, remainder taken from reference TRBV7-8 and TRBJ2-2, is GAGVSQSPRYKVAKRGQDVALRCDPISGHVSLFWYQQALGQGPEFLTYFQNEAQLDKSGLPSDRFFAERPEGSVSTLKIQRTQQEDSAVYLCASSIRDRGAGELFFGEGSRLTVL.

V gene TRBV7-9 combines with J gene TRBJ1-4; TRBD1 might be the D (5 bases). V was shortened by 4 bases and J by 8 bases, with 8 bases between the two germline ends. This CDR3 is built from 12 residues. CDR1 and CDR2 from the germline V gene are SEHNR and FQNEAQ (reference sequence). CDR3 coding DNA: TGTGCCAGCAGCTCCAACAGGGAAAAACTGTTTTTT. Amino acid sequence: CASSSNREKLFF.

The chain employs TRBV7-9 and TRBJ1-2; 8 bases are shared with TRBD1. The germline V gene has CDR1 SEHNR and CDR2 FQNEAQ (reference sequence). V shed 5 bases and J 8 bases; nucleotides not matched to a gene: 10. The CDR3 has 14 residues. CDR3 in DNA: TGTGCCAGCAGCCGGACAGGGCGGGAAAGGGGCTACACCTTC. It yields the protein CASSRTGRERGYTF.

The rearrangement links TRBV7-6 to TRBJ1-3; D ambiguous. From germline, CDR1 is SGHVS and CDR2 FNYEAQ. Trimming pared 1 base from V and 0 bases from J, leaving 13 bases between. The CDR3 extends over 17 amino acids. The chain's CDR3 is CASSLVPGLRSGNTIYF. The CDR3, as DNA: TGTGCCAGCAGCTTAGTCCCAGGACTTCGCTCTGGAAACACCATATATTTT.

This clone was detected only a few times. The rearrangement joins TRBV5-1 to TRBJ1-1; no clear D. Germline lookup yields CDR1 SGHRS and CDR2 YFSETQ. The CDR3 extends over 15 amino acids. Trimming cost V 5 bases and J 4 bases, with 18 bases left between them. The CDR3 coding sequence is TGCGCCAGCAGACCTCTTTCCAGGTCCCCCACTGAAGCTTTCTTT. It specifies CASRPLSRSPTEAFF. The variable domain in full, completed from reference TRBV5-1 and TRBJ1-1, reads KAGVTQTPRYLIKTRGQQVTLSCSPISGHRSVSWYQQTPGQGLQFLFEYFSETQRNKGNFPGRFSGRQFSNSRSEMNVSTLELGDSALYLCASRPLSRSPTEAFFGQGTRLTVV.

V and J are TRBV7-2 and TRBJ1-2, with 7 bases aligning to TRBD1. Germline-derived CDR1 and CDR2 are SGHTA and FQGNSA. After removal of 3 bases from V and 2 bases from J, the junction contained 9 bases not matched to a gene. The CDR3 is 16 amino acids. In nucleotides, the CDR3 is TGTGCCAGCAGCTTCGGAGGGGGCGGCCCCAACTATGGCTACACCTTC. Encoded protein: CASSFGGGGPNYGYTF.

The chain uses TRBV5-4 and TRBJ2-7; 8 positions agree with TRBD1. CDR1 and CDR2 from the germline V gene are SGHNT and YYREEE (reference sequence). The V segment lost 0 bases and the J segment 2 bases; nucleotides outside the gene matches: 4. The CDR3 extends over 15 amino acids. The chain's CDR3 is CASSLGGTGAYEQYF. The DNA of the CDR3 is TGTGCCAGCAGCTTGGGAGGGACAGGAGCCTACGAGCAGTACTTC.

The chain joins TRBV20-1 to TRBJ2-5; D remains ambiguous. This CDR3 region has 11 residues. Trimming stripped 2 bases from V and 2 bases from J, with 3 bases between. CDR1 and CDR2 from the germline V gene are DFQATT and SNEGSKA (reference sequence). For the CDR3, the DNA is TGCAGTGCTAGACAGCAAGAGACCCAGTACTTC. It specifies CSARQQETQYF.

The chain joins TRBV12-5 to TRBJ2-1; D remains unclear. V was clipped by 4 bases and J by 3 bases, with 4 bases between them. Germline values: CDR1 LGHNT, CDR2 FRNRAP. This CDR3 is built from 12 residues. The CDR3 reads CASGSYYNEQFF. DNA of the CDR3: TGTGCTAGTGGTTCCTACTACAATGAGCAGTTCTTC.

V gene TRBV29-1 combines with J gene TRBJ2-3; a possible D gene is TRBD2 (5 bases). The V gene's germline CDR1 is SQVTM and CDR2 ANQGSEA. The V end lost 3 bases, the J end lost 6 bases, and 10 bases lay between the germline ends. This CDR3 region has 12 residues. Here the CDR3 reads CSVETTPDTQYF. The CDR3 DNA follows: TGCAGCGTTGAGACTACCCCCGATACGCAGTATTTT.

The V gene is TRBV9, the J gene TRBJ1-1, with 9 nucleotides matching TRBD1. J was trimmed by 4 bases and V by 4 bases; bases with no gene match: 2. In germline, CDR1 is SGDLS, CDR2 YYNGEE. There are 13 residues in the CDR3. This CDR3 reads CASSLGQGTEAFF. CDR3 bases: TGTGCCAGCAGCCTGGGACAGGGCACTGAAGCTTTCTTT.

The chain is built from TRBV2 and TRBJ2-3, with D possibly being TRBD1 (6 bases). There are 15 residues in the CDR3. Germline V gives CDR1 SNHLY, CDR2 FYNNEI. V lost 3 bases, J lost 1 base, and 11 bases lay in between. The CDR3 spells CASSDRGIGTDTQYF. The CDR3 DNA reads as TGTGCCAGCAGTGACAGGGGTATTGGCACAGATACGCAGTATTTT.

Concerning this clone itself: Germline and junction disagree at one end, which may indicate a read error. The sample holds other DNA sequences that translate to the same CDR3. The chain combines TRBV6-5 with TRBJ1-2; weak D call: TRBD1 (6 bases). Germline V CDR1 and CDR2: MNHEY, SVGAGI. This CDR3 is built from 14 residues. The CDR3 nucleotides read TGCGCCAGCAGCTCGGGACATGGAACTTATGGCTACACCTTC. Protein product: CASSSGHGTYGYTF.

This rearrangement joins TRBV30 to TRBJ2-3; 7 bases line up with TRBD1. Germline assignment: CDR1 GTSNPN and CDR2 SVGIG (reference sequence). The CDR3 contains 17 residues. The ends lost 0 bases at V and 2 bases at J; junction bases unmatched: 11. Here the CDR3 DNA reads TGTGCCTGGAGTGTACAGGTGACAGGGAGATTCACAGATACGCAGTATTTT. This sequence encodes CAWSVQVTGRFTDTQYF.

The chain uses TRBV11-1 and TRBJ2-3, with 13 bases lining up with TRBD2. The germline V gene has CDR1 SGHAT and CDR2 FQDESV (reference sequence). The V and J ends lost 5 bases and 6 bases, in that order; junction bases with no gene match: 14. The CDR3 is 18 residues long. The CDR3 region has the DNA TGTGCCAGCAGCATAGGAACCGGACTAGCGGGGGCCTGGGATACGCAGTATTTT. It yields the protein CASSIGTGLAGAWDTQYF.

The J gene is TRBJ1-5, the V gene TRBV5-1, with no clear D. The CDR3 consists of 14 residues. Deletions cut 4 bases from V and 2 bases from J, with 10 bases between. CDR1 and CDR2 from the germline V gene are SGHRS and YFSETQ. CDR3 residues: CASSLSGGNQPQHF. Here the CDR3 DNA reads TGCGCCAGCAGCCTCTCAGGTGGCAATCAGCCCCAGCATTTT. Based on the CDR3 plus reference TRBV5-1 and TRBJ1-5, the full variable domain is KAGVTQTPRYLIKTRGQQVTLSCSPISGHRSVSWYQQTPGQGLQFLFEYFSETQRNKGNFPGRFSGRQFSNSRSEMNVSTLELGDSALYLCASSLSGGNQPQHFGDGTRLSIL.

V is TRBV7-2 and J is TRBJ2-7; maybe TRBD2 (5 bases). V shed 7 bases and J shed 0 bases, with 13 bases lying between them. The germline V gene has CDR1 SGHTA and CDR2 FQGNSA. CDR3 size: 14 residues. CDR3 amino acids: CASNRGTGSYEQYF. DNA for the CDR3: TGTGCCAGCAATCGGGGTACGGGCTCCTACGAGCAGTACTTC.

This clone came up a few times. This CDR3 is CASSYYGQGAQPQHF. Written as DNA, the CDR3 is TGTGCCAGCAGTTATTACGGACAGGGAGCTCAGCCCCAGCATTTT. V is TRBV6-6 and J is TRBJ1-5; 8 nucleotides agree with TRBD1. Looked up from germline, CDR1 is MNHNY and CDR2 is SVGAGI (reference sequence). CDR3 size: 15 residues. The ends lost 3 bases at V and 6 bases at J; junction bases unmatched: 7.

The rearrangement links TRBV11-2 to TRBJ2-1; TRBD2 aligns across 9 bases. This CDR3 region has 16 residues. Germline-derived CDR1 and CDR2 are SGHAT and FQNNGV. V lost 8 bases to trimming and J lost 4 bases; unmatched junction nucleotides: 12. CDR3 in DNA: TGTGCCAGCCAACCAGAAAGCGGGGGGAGGTACAATGAGCAGTTCTTC. Amino acids: CASQPESGGRYNEQFF.

The chain has TRBV7-9 and TRBJ1-1; 8 nucleotides align to TRBD1. The CDR3 consists of 16 residues. V shed 3 bases, J shed 4 bases, and the junction held 10 bases outside the gene matches. CDR1 and CDR2 from the germline V gene are SEHNR and FQNEAQ (reference sequence). CDR3 in DNA: TGTGCCAGCAGCTTCGTAGGACAGGGACGGGGCACTGAAGCTTTCTTT. Protein: CASSFVGQGRGTEAFF. The full variable domain, with the rest looked up from reference TRBV7-9 and TRBJ1-1, is DTGVSQNPRHKITKRGQNVTFRCDPISEHNRLYWYRQTLGQGPEFLTYFQNEAQLEKSRLLSDRFSAERPKGSFSTLEIQRTEQGDSAMYLCASSFVGQGRGTEAFFGQGTRLTVV.

The rearrangement joins TRBV10-1 to TRBJ1-1, with D perhaps matching TRBD1 (5 bases). CDR1 is WNHNN and CDR2 is SYGVQD in the germline V gene (reference sequence). This CDR3 region has 15 residues. Trimming shortened V by 4 bases and J by 4 bases, and 16 bases separated the two germline ends. CDR3 in amino acids: CASSGGRGLSTEAFF. The CDR3 bases are TGCGCCAGCAGTGGGGGCCGAGGATTGAGCACTGAAGCTTTCTTT.

Comments on this clone: The sample contains more than one DNA sequence encoding this CDR3. V gene TRBV7-2 combines with J gene TRBJ2-1, with 11 bases lining up with TRBD2. The V gene end was trimmed by 1 base and the J gene end by 7 bases; junction bases not matched to a gene: 3. Germline values: CDR1 SGHTA, CDR2 FQGNSA. This CDR3 spans 15 amino acids. CDR3 amino acids: CASSLGLAGGNEQFF. Written as DNA, the CDR3 is TGTGCCAGCAGCTTAGGGCTAGCGGGGGGTAATGAGCAGTTCTTC. The full variable domain, completed using reference TRBV7-2 and TRBJ2-1, is GAGVSQSPSNKVTEKGKDVELRCDPISGHTALYWYRQSLGQGLEFLIYFQGNSAPDKSGLPSDRFSAERTGGSVSTLTIQRTQQEDSAVYLCASSLGLAGGNEQFFGPGTRLTVL.